This T cell receptor (beta chain) was sequenced in a study of tumor-infiltrating T cells and Merkel cell polyomavirus (dated by TCRdb to the late 2010s). The study in broad terms: In Merkel cell carcinoma patients, the study investigated CD8+ T cells specific for the Merkel cell polyomavirus KLL epitope. Across the study, one tumor sample was obtained as a frozen nodal tumor digest and one as a flash-frozen core biopsy of a metastasis. Patient treatments varied, were not standardized, and included chemotherapy, radiation and immunotherapies. In about 15 samples, TRB sequencing was done on KLL-tetramer-sorted cells from blood or tumor-infiltrating lymphocytes, along with about a dozen matched whole-tumor samples. Disease stage at presentation varied among the patients, and patient follow-up lasted a median of roughly 3 years, ranging from roughly 1.1 to 6.0 years. Most of the whole-tumor samples were approximately 23-micron curls sectioned from formalin-fixed, paraffin-embedded tissue blocks. Beyond this particular receptor, the publication reports: Because the study covered only a single viral epitope, T cells targeting other Merkel cell polyomavirus epitopes were not captured. One limitation of the study is the small sample size (n = 12 patients). Significantly improved MCC-specific survival was associated with a higher intratumoral fraction of KLL-specific T cells (roughly 1.9-20% versus about 0-0.15%). KLL-specific TRB repertoires proved diverse and largely private: among 300 to 400 unique sequences, only one clonotype was public, and two patients shared that clonotype. A significant MCC-specific survival advantage (P = 0.0051) was associated with tumors having more unique KLL-specific clonotypes (about 5-108 vs 0-3).

Library preparation used the immunoSEQ multiplex PCR assay. Adaptive Biotechnologies (Seattle, WA) carried out genomic DNA extraction, TRB sequencing and normalization. As for the authors' bioinformatics: Clonality was calculated as one minus the Shannon entropy of productive TRB sequences, normalized by log2 of unique productive sequences. KLL-specific clonotypes in tumors were identified by matching TCRbeta CDR3 amino acid sequences with those from each patient's tetramer-sorted sample. In its TCRdb copy, this immuneACCESS table keeps in-frame sequences only and misses some clones. Where compared with another copy, unresolved V genes explain less than half of these, and the others have no known cause. V, J and clone size derive from that table, while D and trimming were established from the DNA sequence. This sample holds 2,800 or so clones; roughly 86% were observed only once. The ten largest clonotypes hold approximately 8.3% of the sample.

Concerning this clone itself: Its specific antigen is unknown. Per-base quality was not reported, and no clone a single base away is much larger than it.

The CDR3 numbers 16 residues from cysteine through phenylalanine. The entry retains the CDR3 DNA only, 48 bases that are in frame from base 1. V is cut back by 6 bases and J by 3 bases, with 11 bases in the junction unmatched. CDR1 WSHSY and CDR2 SAAADI were looked up in the germline V gene. Robust positive staining for Merkel cell polyomavirus Large T antigen was observed by immunohistochemistry in the tumors of all patients. Some eleven Merkel cell carcinoma patients were included, each with robust KLL-tetramer+ populations (above 0.04% of CD8+ T cells) in blood and/or cultured TIL. All patients were Caucasian, with a median age of approximately 65 years and a range of roughly 45 to 77 years.

This sequence originates from a man in his fifties or sixties with Merkel cell carcinoma. The chain is made from TRBV10-2 and TRBJ1-5; 7 nucleotides in the junction match TRBD1. The sequencing input was tumor tissue. DNA sequence: TGCGCCAGCAGCGGAACCCGACAGGGAGTCAATCAGCCCCAGCATTTT. Its translation is CASSGTRQGVNQPQHF.